Below, 3 T cell receptor beta chains from the same sample are listed, as sequenced in a study of early stage breast cancer tumors. The table came from immunoSEQ multiplex PCR; TCRdb's copy has only in-frame clones and leaves some out. The table lists roughly 58,000 clones, 75% to 95% of them singletons, with less than 6.5% in the top ten. Sequenced sample: blood. These receptors came from a person between 65 and 80 years old with breast cancer.

The rearrangement links TRBV10-2 to TRBJ2-7; possible D gene TRBD1, 5 bases. The germline V gene has CDR1 WSHSY and CDR2 SAAADI. The V end was cut by 4 bases, the J end by 6 bases, with 13 bases between. The CDR3 covers 13 residues. CDR3 DNA: TGCGCCAGCAGTGTAGGGGCCCTCGGCGAGCAGTACTTC. Translation gives CASSVGALGEQYF.

The chain links TRBV18 to TRBJ1-1, with a possible D match to TRBD1 (5 bases). Germline CDR1 and CDR2: KGHSH and LQKENI. This CDR3 comprises 16 residues. Trimming shortened V by 0 bases and J by 3 bases, and 14 bases separated the two germline ends. CDR3 sequence reads: CASSPPHLLRDTEAFF. DNA of the CDR3: TGTGCCAGCTCACCACCACATCTACTCAGGGACACTGAAGCTTTCTTT.

This chain uses TRBV5-1 with TRBJ1-5, with D possibly TRBD1 on 5 matching bases. Germline CDR1 and CDR2: SGHRS and YFSETQ. The CDR3 sequence is 15 residues long. V was cut by 1 base and J by 6 bases, with 14 bases left in between. The CDR3 DNA reads as TGCGCCAGCAGCTTGCAGGGAGGGGTTAGTCAGCCCCAGCATTTT. It codes for CASSLQGGVSQPQHF.